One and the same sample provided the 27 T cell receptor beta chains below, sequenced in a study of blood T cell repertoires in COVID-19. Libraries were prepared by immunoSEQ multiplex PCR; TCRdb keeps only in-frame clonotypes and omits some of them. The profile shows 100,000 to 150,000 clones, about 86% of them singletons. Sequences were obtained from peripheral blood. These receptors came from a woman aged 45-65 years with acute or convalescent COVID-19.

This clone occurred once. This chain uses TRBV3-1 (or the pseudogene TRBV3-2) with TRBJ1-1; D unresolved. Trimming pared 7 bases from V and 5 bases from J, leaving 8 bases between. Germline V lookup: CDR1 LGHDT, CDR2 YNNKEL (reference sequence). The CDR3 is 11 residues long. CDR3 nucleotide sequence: TGTGCCAGCACTCGCGGAACTGAAGCTTTCTTT. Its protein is CASTRGTEAFF.

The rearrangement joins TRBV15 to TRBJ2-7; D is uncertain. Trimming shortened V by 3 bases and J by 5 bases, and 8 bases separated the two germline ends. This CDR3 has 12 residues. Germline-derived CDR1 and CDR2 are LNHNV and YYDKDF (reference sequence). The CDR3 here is CATSRDRDEQYF. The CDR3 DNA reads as TGTGCCACCAGCAGGGATCGGGACGAGCAGTACTTC.

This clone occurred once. CDR3 bases: TGTGCCACCAGTGATTCCCGGGACAGGAGCTCAGATACGCAGTATTTT. Protein product: CATSDSRDRSSDTQYF. The chain has TRBV24-1 and TRBJ2-3; 8 bases line up with TRBD1. The germline V gene has CDR1 KGHDR and CDR2 SFDVKD. The CDR3 has 16 residues. Trimming removed 2 bases from V and 4 bases from J; junction bases left unmatched: 7.

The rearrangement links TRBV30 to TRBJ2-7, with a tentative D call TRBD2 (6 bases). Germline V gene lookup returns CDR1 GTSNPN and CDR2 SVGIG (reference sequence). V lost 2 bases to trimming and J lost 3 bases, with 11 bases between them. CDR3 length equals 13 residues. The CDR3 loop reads CAWSSGLSYEQYF. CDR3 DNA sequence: TGTGCCTGGAGTAGCGGGCTCAGCTACGAGCAGTACTTC. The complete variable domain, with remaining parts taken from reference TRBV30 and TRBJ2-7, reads SQTIHQWPATLVQPVGSPLSLECTVEGTSNPNLYWYRQAAGRGLQLLFYSVGIGQISSEVPQNLSASRPQDRQFILSSKKLLLSDSGFYLCAWSSGLSYEQYFGPGTRLTVT.

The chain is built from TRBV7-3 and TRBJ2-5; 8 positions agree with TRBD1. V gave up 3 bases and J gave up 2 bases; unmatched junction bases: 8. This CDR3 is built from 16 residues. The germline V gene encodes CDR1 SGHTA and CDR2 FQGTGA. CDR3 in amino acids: CASSLSAGGGQETQYF. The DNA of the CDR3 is TGTGCCAGCAGCTTGTCCGCAGGGGGCGGGCAAGAGACCCAGTACTTC.

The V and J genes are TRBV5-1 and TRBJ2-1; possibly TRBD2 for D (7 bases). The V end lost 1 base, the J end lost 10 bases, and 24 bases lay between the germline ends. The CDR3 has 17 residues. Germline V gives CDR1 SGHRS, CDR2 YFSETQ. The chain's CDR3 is CASSLNFPRRGGAEQFF. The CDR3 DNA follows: TGCGCCAGCAGCTTGAACTTTCCGCGGAGGGGGGGCGCGGAGCAGTTCTTC.

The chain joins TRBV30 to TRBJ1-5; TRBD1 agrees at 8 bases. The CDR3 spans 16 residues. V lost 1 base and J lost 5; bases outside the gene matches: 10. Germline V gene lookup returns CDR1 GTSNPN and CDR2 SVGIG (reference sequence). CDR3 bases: TGTGCCTGGAGTGGGGCCCGGGCAGGGGGCTATCAGCCCCAGCATTTT. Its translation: CAWSGARAGGYQPQHF.

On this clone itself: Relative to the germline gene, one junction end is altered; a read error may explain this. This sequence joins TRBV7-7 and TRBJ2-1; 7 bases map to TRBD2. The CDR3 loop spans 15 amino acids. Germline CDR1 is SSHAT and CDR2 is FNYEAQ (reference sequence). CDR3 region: CASSLLAGAQNEQFF. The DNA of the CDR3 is TGTGCTAGCAGCTTATTGGCGGGAGCGCAAAATGAGCAGTTCTTC.

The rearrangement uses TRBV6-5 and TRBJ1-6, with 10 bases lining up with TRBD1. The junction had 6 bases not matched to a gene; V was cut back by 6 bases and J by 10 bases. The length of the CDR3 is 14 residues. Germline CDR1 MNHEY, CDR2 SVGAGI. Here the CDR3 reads CASSSGTGDSPLHF. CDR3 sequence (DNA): TGTGCCAGCAGCTCCGGGACAGGGGACTCACCCCTCCACTTT.

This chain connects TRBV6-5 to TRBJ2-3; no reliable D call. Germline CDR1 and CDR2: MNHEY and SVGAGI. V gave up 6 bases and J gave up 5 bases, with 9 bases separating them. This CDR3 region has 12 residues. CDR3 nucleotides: TGTGCCAGCAGCCCCCTAGGAGATACGCAGTATTTT. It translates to CASSPLGDTQYF.

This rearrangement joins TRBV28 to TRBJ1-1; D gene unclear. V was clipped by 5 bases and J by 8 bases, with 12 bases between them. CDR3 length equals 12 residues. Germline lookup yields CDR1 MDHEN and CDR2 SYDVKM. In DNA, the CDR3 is TGTGCCAGCAGTAGCTCCGGGAGAGAAGCTTTCTTT. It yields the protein CASSSSGREAFF.

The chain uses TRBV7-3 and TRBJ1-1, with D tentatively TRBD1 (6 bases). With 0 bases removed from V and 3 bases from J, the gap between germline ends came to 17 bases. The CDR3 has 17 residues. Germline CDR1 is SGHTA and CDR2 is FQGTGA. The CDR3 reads CASSLTPQGSGDTEAFF. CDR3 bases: TGTGCCAGCAGCTTAACCCCACAGGGCTCTGGGGACACTGAAGCTTTCTTT.

CDR3 region: CASSFQTETYNEQFF. As DNA, the CDR3 is TGTGCCAGCAGCTTTCAGACGGAGACCTACAATGAGCAGTTCTTC. This sequence joins TRBV7-9 and TRBJ2-1; no reliable D call. Germline lookup yields CDR1 SEHNR and CDR2 FQNEAQ (reference sequence). The CDR3 has 15 residues. V lost 3 bases and J 2 bases, leaving 11 bases between the germline ends.

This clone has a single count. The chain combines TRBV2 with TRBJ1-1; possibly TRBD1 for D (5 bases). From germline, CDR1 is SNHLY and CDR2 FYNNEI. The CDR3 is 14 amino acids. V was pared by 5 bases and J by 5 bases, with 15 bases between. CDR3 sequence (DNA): TGTGCCAGCAGTCTTTCTGGGGCGAGAACTGAAGCTTTCTTT. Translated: CASSLSGARTEAFF.

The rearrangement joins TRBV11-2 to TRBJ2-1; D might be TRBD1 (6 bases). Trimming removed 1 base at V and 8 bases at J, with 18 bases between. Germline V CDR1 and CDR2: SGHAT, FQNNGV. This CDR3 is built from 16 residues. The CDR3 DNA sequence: TGTGCCAGCAGCTTAGGGGGTGGCAGGGGCAGGGATGAGCAGTTCTTC. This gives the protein CASSLGGGRGRDEQFF.

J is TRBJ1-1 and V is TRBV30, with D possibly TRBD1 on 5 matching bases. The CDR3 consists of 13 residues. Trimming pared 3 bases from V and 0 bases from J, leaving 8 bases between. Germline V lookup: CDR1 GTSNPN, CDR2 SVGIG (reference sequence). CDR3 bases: TGTGCCTGGAGCAGACAGTTGAACACTGAAGCTTTCTTT. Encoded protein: CAWSRQLNTEAFF.

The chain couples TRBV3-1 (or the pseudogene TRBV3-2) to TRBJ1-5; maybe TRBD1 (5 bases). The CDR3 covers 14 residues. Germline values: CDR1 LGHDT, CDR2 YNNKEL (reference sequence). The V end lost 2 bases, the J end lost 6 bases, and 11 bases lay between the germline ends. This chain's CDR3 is CASSQLGGGQPQHF. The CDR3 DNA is TGTGCCAGCAGCCAACTGGGGGGGGGTCAGCCCCAGCATTTT.

The CDR3 loop reads CASSRSGPDTQYF. In DNA form, the CDR3 reads TGTGCCAGCAGCCGTAGCGGGCCAGATACGCAGTATTTT. The chain carries TRBV7-9 and TRBJ2-3; 7 bases are shared with TRBD2. Germline V CDR1 and CDR2: SEHNR, FQNEAQ (reference sequence). The CDR3 length is 13 residues. With 5 bases clipped from V and 4 bases from J, the junction kept 3 bases outside the gene matches.

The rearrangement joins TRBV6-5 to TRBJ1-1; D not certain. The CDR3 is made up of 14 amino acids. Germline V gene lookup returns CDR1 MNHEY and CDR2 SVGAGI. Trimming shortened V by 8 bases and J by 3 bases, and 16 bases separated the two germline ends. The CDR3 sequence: CASVPLAGDTEAFF. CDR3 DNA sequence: TGTGCCAGCGTCCCCCTGGCCGGGGACACTGAAGCTTTCTTT.

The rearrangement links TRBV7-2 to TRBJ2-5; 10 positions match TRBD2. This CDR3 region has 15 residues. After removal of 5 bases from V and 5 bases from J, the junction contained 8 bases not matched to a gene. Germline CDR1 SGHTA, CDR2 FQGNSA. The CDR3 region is CASSPLAGVTETQYF. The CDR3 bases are TGTGCCAGCAGCCCCCTAGCGGGGGTAACGGAGACCCAGTACTTC.

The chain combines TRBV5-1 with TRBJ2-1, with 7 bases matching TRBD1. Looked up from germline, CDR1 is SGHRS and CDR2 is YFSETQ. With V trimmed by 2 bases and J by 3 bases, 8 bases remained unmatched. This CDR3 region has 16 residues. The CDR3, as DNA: TGCGCCAGCAGCTTAAGTACAGGGGCAGGCTACAATGAGCAGTTCTTC. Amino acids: CASSLSTGAGYNEQFF. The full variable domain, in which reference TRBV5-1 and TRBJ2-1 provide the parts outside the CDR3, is KAGVTQTPRYLIKTRGQQVTLSCSPISGHRSVSWYQQTPGQGLQFLFEYFSETQRNKGNFPGRFSGRQFSNSRSEMNVSTLELGDSALYLCASSLSTGAGYNEQFFGPGTRLTVL.

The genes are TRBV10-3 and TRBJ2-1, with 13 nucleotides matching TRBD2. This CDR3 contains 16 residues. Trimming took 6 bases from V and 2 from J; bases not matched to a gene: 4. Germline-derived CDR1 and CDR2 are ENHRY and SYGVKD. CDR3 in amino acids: CAIRSGLAGAYNEQFF. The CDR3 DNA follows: TGTGCCATCAGAAGCGGACTAGCGGGAGCCTACAATGAGCAGTTCTTC.

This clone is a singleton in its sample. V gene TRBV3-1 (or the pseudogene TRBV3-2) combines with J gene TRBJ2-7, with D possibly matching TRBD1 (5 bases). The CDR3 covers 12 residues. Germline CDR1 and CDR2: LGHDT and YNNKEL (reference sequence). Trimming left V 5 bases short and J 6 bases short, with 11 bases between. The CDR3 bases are TGTGCCAGCAGCGAACAGGTATCCGAGCAGTACTTC. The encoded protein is CASSEQVSEQYF.

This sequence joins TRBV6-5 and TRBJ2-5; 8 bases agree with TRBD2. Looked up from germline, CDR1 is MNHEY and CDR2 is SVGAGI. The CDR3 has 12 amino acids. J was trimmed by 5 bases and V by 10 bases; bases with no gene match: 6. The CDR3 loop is CATRGGRETQYF. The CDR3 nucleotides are TGTGCCACCCGGGGGGGGAGGGAGACCCAGTACTTC.

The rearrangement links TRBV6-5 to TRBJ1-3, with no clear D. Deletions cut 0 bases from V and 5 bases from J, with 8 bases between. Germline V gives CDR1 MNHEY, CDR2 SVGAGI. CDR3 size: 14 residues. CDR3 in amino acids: CASSYSGGRNTIYF. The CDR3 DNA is TGTGCCAGCAGTTACTCTGGAGGGAGAAACACCATATATTTT.

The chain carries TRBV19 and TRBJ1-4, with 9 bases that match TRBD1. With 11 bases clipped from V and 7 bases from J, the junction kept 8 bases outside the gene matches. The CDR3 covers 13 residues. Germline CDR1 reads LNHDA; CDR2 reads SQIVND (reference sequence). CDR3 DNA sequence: TGTGCCCTCTGGGACAGGGTTACTGAAAAACTGTTTTTT. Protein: CALWDRVTEKLFF.

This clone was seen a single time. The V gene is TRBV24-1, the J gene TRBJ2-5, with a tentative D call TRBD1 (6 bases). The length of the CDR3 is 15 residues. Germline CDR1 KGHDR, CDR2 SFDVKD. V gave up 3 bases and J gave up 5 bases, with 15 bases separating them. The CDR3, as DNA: TGTGCCACCAGTGATCCGGGACACTCGGGCGAGACCCAGTACTTC. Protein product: CATSDPGHSGETQYF.